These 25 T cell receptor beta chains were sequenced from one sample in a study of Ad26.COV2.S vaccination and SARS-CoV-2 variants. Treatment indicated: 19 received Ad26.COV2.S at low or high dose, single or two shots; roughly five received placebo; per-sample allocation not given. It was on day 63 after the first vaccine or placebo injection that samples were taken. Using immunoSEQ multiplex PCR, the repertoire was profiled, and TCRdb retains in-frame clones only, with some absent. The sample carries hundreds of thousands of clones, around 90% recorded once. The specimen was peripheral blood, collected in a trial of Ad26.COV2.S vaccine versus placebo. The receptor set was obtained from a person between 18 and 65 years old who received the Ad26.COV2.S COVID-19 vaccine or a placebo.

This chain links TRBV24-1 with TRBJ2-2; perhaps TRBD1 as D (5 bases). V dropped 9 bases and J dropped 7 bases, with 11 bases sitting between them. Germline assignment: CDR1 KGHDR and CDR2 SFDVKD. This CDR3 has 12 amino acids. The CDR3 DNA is TGTGCCACCGGCTCAGGGATCGGGGAGCTGTTTTTT. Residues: CATGSGIGELFF.

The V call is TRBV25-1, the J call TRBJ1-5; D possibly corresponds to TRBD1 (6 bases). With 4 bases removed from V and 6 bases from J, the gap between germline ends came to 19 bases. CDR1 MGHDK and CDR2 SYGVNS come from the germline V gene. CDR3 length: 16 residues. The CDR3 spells CASSGDVGGLRQPQHF. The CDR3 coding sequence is TGTGCCAGCAGTGGAGACGTCGGGGGGCTACGTCAGCCCCAGCATTTT.

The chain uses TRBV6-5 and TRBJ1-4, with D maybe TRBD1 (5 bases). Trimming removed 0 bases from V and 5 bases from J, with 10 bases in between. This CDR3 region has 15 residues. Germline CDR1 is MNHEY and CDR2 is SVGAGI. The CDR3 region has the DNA TGTGCCAGCAGTTACTCAGGGGCACGGAATGAAAAACTGTTTTTT. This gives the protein CASSYSGARNEKLFF.

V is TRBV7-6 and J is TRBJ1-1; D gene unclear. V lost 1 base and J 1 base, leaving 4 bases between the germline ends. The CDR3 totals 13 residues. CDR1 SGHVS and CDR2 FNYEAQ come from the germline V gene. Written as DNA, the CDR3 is TGTGCCAGCAGCTTAGGCGAGAACACTGAAGCTTTCTTT. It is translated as CASSLGENTEAFF.

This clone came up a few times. Written as DNA, the CDR3 is TGTGCCAGCAGCGTAGAGCCTACCTATAATTCACCCCTCCACTTT. Translated: CASSVEPTYNSPLHF. The chain recombines TRBV9 with TRBJ1-6; D not resolved. The CDR3 loop spans 15 amino acids. Trimming took off 0 bases at V and 2 bases at J, with 6 bases between the two ends. Germline V gene sequence: CDR1 SGDLS, CDR2 YYNGEE.

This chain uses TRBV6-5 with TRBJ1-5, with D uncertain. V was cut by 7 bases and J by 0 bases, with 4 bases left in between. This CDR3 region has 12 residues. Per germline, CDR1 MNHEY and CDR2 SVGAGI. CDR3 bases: TGTGCCAGCATGAGTAGCAATCAGCCCCAGCATTTT. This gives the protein CASMSSNQPQHF.

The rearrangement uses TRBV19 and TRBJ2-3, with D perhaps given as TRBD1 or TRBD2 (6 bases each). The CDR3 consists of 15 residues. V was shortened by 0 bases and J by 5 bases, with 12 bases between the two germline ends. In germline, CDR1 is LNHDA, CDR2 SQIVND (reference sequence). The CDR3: CASSIEGGQGDTQYF. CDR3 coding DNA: TGTGCCAGTAGTATAGAAGGGGGGCAGGGAGATACGCAGTATTTT. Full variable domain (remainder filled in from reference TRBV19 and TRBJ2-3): DGGITQSPKYLFRKEGQNVTLSCEQNLNHDAMYWYRQDPGQGLRLIYYSQIVNDFQKGDIAEGYSVSREKKESFPLTVTSAQKNPTAFYLCASSIEGGQGDTQYFGPGTRLTVL.

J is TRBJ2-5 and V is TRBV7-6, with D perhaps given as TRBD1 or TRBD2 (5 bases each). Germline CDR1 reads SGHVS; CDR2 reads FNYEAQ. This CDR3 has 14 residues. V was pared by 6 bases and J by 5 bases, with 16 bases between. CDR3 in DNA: TGTGCCAGCAGTAGAGACGGGACCGGGGAGACCCAGTACTTC. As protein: CASSRDGTGETQYF.

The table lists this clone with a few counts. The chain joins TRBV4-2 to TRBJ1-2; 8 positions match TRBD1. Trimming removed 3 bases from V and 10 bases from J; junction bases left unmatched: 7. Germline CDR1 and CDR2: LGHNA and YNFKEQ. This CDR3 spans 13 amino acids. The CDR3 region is CASSHLGQGDYTF. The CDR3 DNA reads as TGTGCCAGCAGCCATCTAGGACAGGGTGACTACACCTTC.

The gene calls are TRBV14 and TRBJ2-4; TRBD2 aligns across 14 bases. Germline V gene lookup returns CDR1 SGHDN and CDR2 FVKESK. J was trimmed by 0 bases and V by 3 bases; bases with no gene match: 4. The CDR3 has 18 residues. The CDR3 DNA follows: TGTGCCAGCAGCCATGGACTAGCGGGGGGTGTAGCCAAAAACATTCAGTACTTC. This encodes CASSHGLAGGVAKNIQYF.

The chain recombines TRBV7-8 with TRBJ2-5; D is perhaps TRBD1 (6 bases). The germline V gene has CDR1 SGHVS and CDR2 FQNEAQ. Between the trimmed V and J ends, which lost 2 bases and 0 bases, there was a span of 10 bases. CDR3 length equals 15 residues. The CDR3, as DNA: TGTGCCAGCAGCTTATTCAGGGGTTACCAAGAGACCCAGTACTTC. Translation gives CASSLFRGYQETQYF.

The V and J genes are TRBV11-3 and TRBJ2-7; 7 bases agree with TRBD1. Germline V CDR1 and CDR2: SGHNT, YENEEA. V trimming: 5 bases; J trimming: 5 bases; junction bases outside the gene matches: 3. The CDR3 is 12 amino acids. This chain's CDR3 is CASSKDRHEQYF. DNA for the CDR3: TGTGCCAGCAGCAAGGACAGGCACGAGCAGTACTTC.

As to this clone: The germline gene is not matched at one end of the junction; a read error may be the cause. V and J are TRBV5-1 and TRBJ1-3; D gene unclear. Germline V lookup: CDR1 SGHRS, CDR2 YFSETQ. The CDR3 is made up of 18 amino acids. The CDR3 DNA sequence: TGCCCCAGCAGACGACTCGGGGAGGGCACCTACTCTGGAAACACCATATATTTT. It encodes CPSRRLGEGTYSGNTIYF.

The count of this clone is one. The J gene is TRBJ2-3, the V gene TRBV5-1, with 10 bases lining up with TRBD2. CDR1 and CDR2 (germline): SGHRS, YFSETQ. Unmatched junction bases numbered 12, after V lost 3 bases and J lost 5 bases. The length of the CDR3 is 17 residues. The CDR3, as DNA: TGCGCCAGCAGCTCGGGGCCACTAGCGGGGTTTGGAGATACGCAGTATTTT. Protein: CASSSGPLAGFGDTQYF. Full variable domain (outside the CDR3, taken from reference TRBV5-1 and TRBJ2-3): KAGVTQTPRYLIKTRGQQVTLSCSPISGHRSVSWYQQTPGQGLQFLFEYFSETQRNKGNFPGRFSGRQFSNSRSEMNVSTLELGDSALYLCASSSGPLAGFGDTQYFGPGTRLTVL.

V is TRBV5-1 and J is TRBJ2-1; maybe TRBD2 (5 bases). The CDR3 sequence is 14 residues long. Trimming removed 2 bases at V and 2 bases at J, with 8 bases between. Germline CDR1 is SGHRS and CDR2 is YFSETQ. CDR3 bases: TGCGCCAGCAGCTTCGGGGATCCCTACAATGAGCAGTTCTTC. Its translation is CASSFGDPYNEQFF.

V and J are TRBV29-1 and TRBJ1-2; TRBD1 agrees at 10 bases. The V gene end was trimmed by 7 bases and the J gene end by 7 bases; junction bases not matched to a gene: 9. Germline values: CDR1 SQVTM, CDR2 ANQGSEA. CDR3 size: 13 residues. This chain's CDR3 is CSAGGQGLLGYTF. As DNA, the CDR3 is TGCAGCGCTGGGGGACAGGGGCTTCTTGGCTACACCTTC.

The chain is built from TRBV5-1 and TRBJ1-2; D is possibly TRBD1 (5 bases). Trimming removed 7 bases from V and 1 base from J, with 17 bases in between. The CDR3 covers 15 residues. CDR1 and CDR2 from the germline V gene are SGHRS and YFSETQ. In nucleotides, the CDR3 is TGCGCCAGCTCCCGGCGGGGGGACTTTAACTATGGCTACACCTTC. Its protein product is CASSRRGDFNYGYTF.

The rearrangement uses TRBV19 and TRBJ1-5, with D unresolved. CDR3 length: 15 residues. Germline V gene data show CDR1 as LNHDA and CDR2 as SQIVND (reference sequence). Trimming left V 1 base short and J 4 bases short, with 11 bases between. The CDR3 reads CASSIVADGNQPQHF. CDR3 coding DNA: TGTGCCAGTAGTATAGTGGCAGACGGAAATCAGCCCCAGCATTTT.

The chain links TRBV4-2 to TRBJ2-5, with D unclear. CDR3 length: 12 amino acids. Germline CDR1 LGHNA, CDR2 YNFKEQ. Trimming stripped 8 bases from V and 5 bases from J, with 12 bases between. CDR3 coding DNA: TGTGCCAGCTCCCGGGCCGGGGAGACCCAGTACTTC. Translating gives CASSRAGETQYF.

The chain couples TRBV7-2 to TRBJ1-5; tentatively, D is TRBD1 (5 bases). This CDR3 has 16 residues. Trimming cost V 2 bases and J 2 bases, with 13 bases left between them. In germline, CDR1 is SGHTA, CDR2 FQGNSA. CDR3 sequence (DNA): TGTGCCAGCAGCTTAATCGGGGGAAGGGGCAATCAGCCCCAGCATTTT. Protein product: CASSLIGGRGNQPQHF.

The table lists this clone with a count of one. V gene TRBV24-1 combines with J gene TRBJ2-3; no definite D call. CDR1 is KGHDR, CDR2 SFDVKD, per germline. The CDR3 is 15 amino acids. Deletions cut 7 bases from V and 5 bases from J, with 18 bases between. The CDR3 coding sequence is TGTGCCACCAGCCCTTCGGCGGCCCCGGGAGATACGCAGTATTTT. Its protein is CATSPSAAPGDTQYF.

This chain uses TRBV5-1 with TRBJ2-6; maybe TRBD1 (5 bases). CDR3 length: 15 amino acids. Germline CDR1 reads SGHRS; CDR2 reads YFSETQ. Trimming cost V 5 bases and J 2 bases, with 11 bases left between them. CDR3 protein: CASSSQATGANVLTF. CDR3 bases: TGCGCCAGCAGTTCACAGGCTACTGGGGCCAACGTCCTGACTTTC.

CDR3: CASSLSPGDYGYTF. DNA for the CDR3: TGTGCCAGCAGTTTATCGCCAGGGGACTATGGCTACACCTTC. J is TRBJ1-2 and V is TRBV27, with TRBD1 as a possible D gene (6 bases). CDR3 length equals 14 residues. V was shortened by 0 bases and J by 3 bases, with 8 bases between the two germline ends. CDR1 and CDR2 from the germline V gene are MNHEY and SMNVEV (reference sequence).

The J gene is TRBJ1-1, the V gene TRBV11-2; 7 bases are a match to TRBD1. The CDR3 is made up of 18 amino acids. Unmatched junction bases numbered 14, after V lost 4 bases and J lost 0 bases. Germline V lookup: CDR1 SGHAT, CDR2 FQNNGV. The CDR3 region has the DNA TGTGCCAGCAGCTCACCAATGCCGGACAGGAGCCTGAACACTGAAGCTTTCTTT. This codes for CASSSPMPDRSLNTEAFF. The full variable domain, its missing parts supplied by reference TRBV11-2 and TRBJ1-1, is EAGVAQSPRYKIIEKRQSVAFWCNPISGHATLYWYQQILGQGPKLLIQFQNNGVVDDSQLPKDRFSAERLKGVDSTLKIQPAKLEDSAVYLCASSSPMPDRSLNTEAFFGQGTRLTVV.

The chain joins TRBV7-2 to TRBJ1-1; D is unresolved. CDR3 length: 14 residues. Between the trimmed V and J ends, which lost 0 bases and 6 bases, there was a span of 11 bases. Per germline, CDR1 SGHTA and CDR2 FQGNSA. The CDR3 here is CASSLAVPVAEAFF. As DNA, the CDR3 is TGTGCCAGCAGCTTAGCGGTCCCGGTGGCTGAAGCTTTCTTT.